This is a list of T cell receptor beta chains from one sample in a study of beta chain features in type 1 diabetes. Libraries were prepared by immunoSEQ multiplex PCR; TCRdb keeps only in-frame clonotypes and omits some of them. The repertoire holds some 360,000 clones, with 9.5% to 10% as singletons. The sequencing sample was made of central memory CD4+ T cells from blood. The origin of the receptors is a man aged 25-40 years with type 1 diabetes. CDR3s include the opening cysteine and the closing phenylalanine or tryptophan.

j_call v_call cdr3_length cdr3_aa
TRBJ2-1 TRBV9 17 CASSVEARSRYDNEQFF
TRBJ1-1 TRBV4-1 13 CASRSHMNTEAFF
TRBJ1-1 TRBV6-5 13 CASSYVMNTEAFF
- TRBV11-2 13 CASSLGLANEQYF
TRBJ2-1 TRBV19 14 CASRIGQDYNEQFF
TRBJ2-1 TRBV9 15 CASSLGGGSYNEQFF
TRBJ1-3 TRBV4-2 14 CASSQGGDRVTIYF
TRBJ1-2 TRBV5-4 13 CASSLQGANGYTF
TRBJ1-2 TRBV6-1 12 CASRHPSNGYTF
TRBJ2-1 TRBV9 16 CASSVGSGVPYNEQFF
TRBJ1-1 TRBV7-9 14 CASSPWTGNTEAFF
TRBJ2-7 TRBV28 14 CASSRQGFAYEQYF
TRBJ1-4 TRBV6-6 16 CASSYARDIQDEKLFF
TRBJ1-1 TRBV6-1 13 CASSVRGDTEAFF
TRBJ2-7 TRBV7-9 15 CASSLYGTGSYEQYF
TRBJ1-1 TRBV28 15 CASSGGDRVDTEAFF
TRBJ2-7 TRBV6-5 16 CASSYSLQGANYEQYF
TRBJ2-4 TRBV7-9 14 CASSSQGALNIQYF
TRBJ2-7 TRBV18 14 CASSPGQGASEQYF
TRBJ2-1 TRBV11-2 15 CASTEVRASYNEQFF
TRBJ2-3 TRBV5-8 16 CASSFVQGISTDTQYF
TRBJ2-3 TRBV6-4 17 CASSDSGTGGSTDTQYF
TRBJ1-1 TRBV30 15 CAWSVNGRTNTEAFF
TRBJ2-5 TRBV5-1 15 CASSLSGSWGETQYF
TRBJ2-3 TRBV2 13 CATSGDSTDTQYF
TRBJ2-7 TRBV2 10 CASSPYEQYF
TRBJ2-5 TRBV10-3 13 CAITNRRGETQYF
TRBJ2-2 TRBV6-6 13 CASRIGRTGELFF
TRBJ2-3 TRBV4-1 17 CASSQDFSGGSTDTQYF
TRBJ2-5 TRBV2 15 CASILGPGAGETQYF
TRBJ2-5 TRBV11-3 13 CASSLDTEETQYF
TRBJ2-7 TRBV4-1 14 CASSPTGGRNEQYF
TRBJ2-1 TRBV7-9 14 CASSLRTANDEQFF
TRBJ1-5 TRBV28 14 CASSLPTGNQPQHF
TRBJ1-2 TRBV18 15 CASSPSTVPSYGYTF
TRBJ1-5 TRBV6-6 15 CASSGQPDSNQPQHF
TRBJ2-1 TRBV7-2 18 CASSSYSLRAAFYNEQFF
TRBJ2-7 TRBV19 14 CASSITGRSYEQYF
TRBJ2-5 TRBV6-1 13 CASRHRGQETQYF
TRBJ2-7 TRBV28 17 CASSPGTSGRVTIKQYF
TRBJ2-1 TRBV19 15 CASSIWGEGYNEQFF
TRBJ1-2 TRBV5-6 15 CASSFWILRVYGYTF
TRBJ2-1 TRBV7-2 18 CASSLASGATSSYNEQFF
TRBJ1-2 TRBV7-9 12 CASSGQFYGYTF
TRBJ1-1 TRBV15 17 CATVAGPPLTWNTEAFF
TRBJ2-7 TRBV7-2 14 CASSLLVPSYEQYF
TRBJ1-5 TRBV21-1 13 CASAGQSNQPQHF
TRBJ2-2 TRBV10-1 14 CASKRQSNTGELFF
TRBJ2-3 TRBV27 13 CASNLPWADTQYF
TRBJ1-5 TRBV27 13 CASSLSPVQPQHF
TRBJ2-1 TRBV27 14 CASSRTSLMGEQFF
TRBJ2-5 TRBV7-2 18 CASSLRGGLAELGETQYF
TRBJ1-1 TRBV7-3 14 CASSSDGTYTEAFF
TRBJ1-5 TRBV2 13 CASSPDKAQPQHF
TRBJ1-1 TRBV2 11 CASMLETEAFF
TRBJ2-1 TRBV11-3 17 CASSPTSRRLSYNEQFF
TRBJ2-1 TRBV7-2 15 CASRRASGLYNEQFF